These 25 T cell receptor beta chains were sequenced from one sample in a study of T cell responses to AZD1222 COVID-19 vaccine. The protocol was immunoSEQ multiplex PCR, while the TCRdb copy is restricted to in-frame clones and leaves out a portion. The sample has roughly 150,000 clones; around 92% are singletons. The material was peripheral blood, obtained on day 0 of AZD1222 vaccination. The receptors here all came from an adult in good health.

V usage is TRBV6-2 or TRBV6-3 and J usage is TRBJ2-2; 7 bases are shared with TRBD1. With 5 bases clipped from V and 7 bases from J, the junction kept 4 bases outside the gene matches. The CDR3 totals 13 residues. Germline CDR1 reads MNHEY; CDR2 reads SVGEGT. The CDR3 sequence is CASSLQGYGELFF. The CDR3 coding sequence is TGTGCCAGCAGTCTACAGGGGTACGGGGAGCTGTTTTTT.

The J gene is TRBJ2-7, the V gene TRBV11-3; TRBD1 matches at 7 bases. With 1 base clipped from V and 3 bases from J, the junction kept 9 bases outside the gene matches. The CDR3 totals 16 residues. Germline V CDR1 and CDR2: SGHNT, YENEEA. The CDR3 DNA is TGTGCCAGCAGCTTAGGACAGGGATCTGGCCTCTACGAGCAGTACTTC. Its protein product is CASSLGQGSGLYEQYF. Filled out from reference TRBV11-3 and TRBJ2-7, the complete variable domain reads EAGVVQSPRYKIIEKKQPVAFWCNPISGHNTLYWYLQNLGQGPELLIRYENEEAVDDSQLPKDRFSAERLKGVDSTLKIQPAELGDSAVYLCASSLGQGSGLYEQYFGPGTRLTVT.

V gene TRBV11-2 combines with J gene TRBJ1-3, with a possible D match to TRBD1 (5 bases). The V end was cut by 3 bases, the J end by 1 base, with 16 bases between. The germline gives CDR1 SGHAT, CDR2 FQNNGV. There are 17 residues in the CDR3. Here the CDR3 reads CASSFPTETTSGNTIYF. The CDR3 DNA reads as TGTGCCAGCAGCTTCCCGACAGAAACCACGTCTGGAAACACCATATATTTT.

This chain links TRBV6-1 with TRBJ1-2, with 7 bases lining up with TRBD1. Germline V CDR1 and CDR2: MNHNS, SASEGT. The CDR3 has 15 residues. V lost 2 bases and J lost 5; bases outside the gene matches: 8. Written as DNA, the CDR3 is TGTGCCAGCAGTGAATCGACAGGGAGTGGGTATGGCTACACCTTC. Protein product: CASSESTGSGYGYTF.

The chain uses TRBV19 and TRBJ1-1; D remains unclear. Deletions cut 5 bases from V and 3 bases from J, with 10 bases between. CDR3 length: 13 amino acids. Germline CDR1 is LNHDA and CDR2 is SQIVND (reference sequence). The CDR3, as DNA: TGTGCCAGTAGTCCCTCCCCGTACACTGAAGCTTTCTTT. Its translation is CASSPSPYTEAFF.

This clone is a singleton in its sample. The CDR3 region has the DNA TGTGCCAGCAGCGACACCGACCAGCACGAGCAGTACTTC. Translating it yields CASSDTDQHEQYF. The rearrangement uses TRBV21-1 and TRBJ2-7; the D call in the table, TRBD1, was not verified against the DNA. TRBV21-1 is shown as a pseudogene. CDR3 size: 13 residues.

This rearrangement joins TRBV5-5 to TRBJ1-6; unclear D gene. The V gene lost 3 bases and the J gene lost 8 bases, with 12 bases spanning the gap. The germline V gene has CDR1 SGHKS and CDR2 YYEKEE (reference sequence). This CDR3 is built from 14 residues. The CDR3 region has the DNA TGTGCCAGCAGCTCTTACGGAGCGTATTCACCCCTCCACTTT. It codes for CASSSYGAYSPLHF.

The table lists this clone with a count of one. The V call is TRBV18, the J call TRBJ1-1; D is unresolved. The germline gives CDR1 KGHSH, CDR2 LQKENI. Between the trimmed V and J ends, which lost 1 base and 3 bases, there was a span of 6 bases. This CDR3 has 13 amino acids. The CDR3 reads CASSPQGYTEAFF. CDR3 sequence (DNA): TGTGCCAGCTCACCACAGGGTTACACTGAAGCTTTCTTT.

This chain uses TRBV23-1 with TRBJ2-2; tentatively, D is TRBD1 (5 bases). TRBV23-1 is annotated as an ORF whose role is uncertain. V was clipped by 1 base and J by 3 bases, with 18 bases between them. The CDR3 consists of 18 residues. Written as DNA, the CDR3 is TGCGCCAGCAGTCAATTGCGCAGGGAAGAGGATTACACCGGGGAGCTGTTTTTT. Its translation is CASSQLRREEDYTGELFF.

This sequence joins TRBV9 and TRBJ2-1; 12 bases map to TRBD1. Germline CDR1 reads SGDLS; CDR2 reads YYNGEE. The CDR3 consists of 16 residues. V trimming: 4 bases; J trimming: 6 bases; junction bases outside the gene matches: 8. The CDR3 DNA sequence: TGTGCCAGCAGCCCTGCCGGGACAGGGGGCTTCAATGAGCAGTTCTTC. It translates to CASSPAGTGGFNEQFF.

This sequence joins TRBV18 and TRBJ2-3, with D possibly being TRBD2 (6 bases). Germline CDR1 and CDR2: KGHSH and LQKENI. The length of the CDR3 is 14 residues. With 5 bases removed from V and 0 bases from J, the gap between germline ends came to 9 bases. CDR3 in amino acids: CASSTGGSTDTQYF. In DNA form, the CDR3 reads TGTGCCAGCTCAACCGGGGGTAGCACAGATACGCAGTATTTT.

The gene calls are TRBV4-1 and TRBJ2-3, with 8 bases fitting TRBD2. V gave up 0 bases and J gave up 0 bases; unmatched junction bases: 11. The germline CDR1 and CDR2 sequences are MGHRA and YSYEKL. This CDR3 region has 19 residues. CDR3 loop: CASSQDLLRASGSTDTQYF. CDR3 DNA sequence: TGCGCCAGCAGCCAAGACCTCCTCAGGGCTAGCGGGAGCACAGATACGCAGTATTTT.

V is TRBV5-8 and J is TRBJ1-5; D ambiguous. The CDR3 has 12 amino acids. Deletions cut 0 bases from V and 2 bases from J, with 0 bases between. Germline values: CDR1 SGHTS, CDR2 YDEGEE. CDR3 DNA: TGTGCCAGCAGCTTGGGCAATCAGCCCCAGCATTTT. It translates to CASSLGNQPQHF.

The V and J genes are TRBV30 and TRBJ1-1; no clear D gene. The CDR3 consists of 13 residues. Germline V gives CDR1 GTSNPN, CDR2 SVGIG (reference sequence). The V gene lost 0 bases and the J gene lost 5 bases, with 10 bases spanning the gap. The CDR3, as DNA: TGTGCCTGGAGTGTTTGGGGTTTAACTGAAGCTTTCTTT. This translates into CAWSVWGLTEAFF.

The CDR3 DNA reads as TGTGCCTGGCGCCCTGGACAGGAGTGGGCAGATACGCAGTATTTT. Protein product: CAWRPGQEWADTQYF. The V call is TRBV30, the J call TRBJ2-3; 7 bases are a match to TRBD1. V shed 5 bases, J shed 4 bases, and the junction held 12 bases outside the gene matches. CDR3 size: 15 residues. The V gene's germline CDR1 is GTSNPN and CDR2 SVGIG (reference sequence).

The chain couples TRBV30 to TRBJ1-1, with 8 bases matching TRBD1. The V gene's germline CDR1 is GTSNPN and CDR2 SVGIG (reference sequence). The CDR3 consists of 15 residues. Trimming removed 3 bases from V and 0 bases from J; junction bases left unmatched: 6. As DNA, the CDR3 is TGTGCCTGGAGATACGGACAGGGTATGAACACTGAAGCTTTCTTT. It yields the protein CAWRYGQGMNTEAFF. Filled out from reference TRBV30 and TRBJ1-1, the complete variable domain reads SQTIHQWPATLVQPVGSPLSLECTVEGTSNPNLYWYRQAAGRGLQLLFYSVGIGQISSEVPQNLSASRPQDRQFILSSKKLLLSDSGFYLCAWRYGQGMNTEAFFGQGTRLTVV.

This chain uses TRBV19 with TRBJ1-1; possible D gene TRBD1, 5 bases. The V gene lost 3 bases and the J gene lost 4 bases, with 18 bases spanning the gap. The CDR3 runs 16 residues. Germline CDR1 LNHDA, CDR2 SQIVND (reference sequence). The CDR3 sequence is CASSILGAGGGTEAFF. CDR3 nucleotides: TGTGCCAGTAGTATCCTCGGGGCCGGCGGGGGCACTGAAGCTTTCTTT.

The chain links TRBV6-2 or TRBV6-3 to TRBJ2-4; a possible D gene is TRBD2 (6 bases). The CDR3 sequence is 13 residues long. Trimming removed 2 bases from V and 10 bases from J, with 12 bases in between. Germline V gene lookup returns CDR1 MNHEY and CDR2 SVGEGT. CDR3 loop: CASSYERVGIQYF. CDR3 coding DNA: TGTGCCAGCAGTTACGAGCGGGTAGGGATTCAGTACTTC.

The J gene is TRBJ2-6, the V gene TRBV4-1, with 7 bases lining up with TRBD2. The junction had 6 bases not matched to a gene; V was cut back by 1 base and J by 0 bases. The CDR3 is 18 amino acids. CDR1 is MGHRA and CDR2 is YSYEKL in the germline V gene. CDR3 sequence reads: CASSQAREGSSGANVLTF. As DNA, the CDR3 is TGCGCCAGCAGCCAAGCCAGGGAGGGAAGCTCTGGGGCCAACGTCCTGACTTTC.

This clone showed up just once. The chain recombines TRBV6-2 or TRBV6-3 with TRBJ1-2; possible D gene TRBD1, 5 bases. The ends were cut back, 5 bases at V and 6 bases at J, with 13 bases in the middle. In germline, CDR1 is MNHEY, CDR2 SVGEGT. The CDR3 totals 13 residues. The CDR3 DNA is TGTGCCAGCAGTACCGGGACTATCAATGGCTACACCTTC. Its translation: CASSTGTINGYTF.

This clone was seen just once. J is TRBJ2-1 and V is TRBV7-3; weak D call: TRBD2 (6 bases). V was trimmed by 5 bases and J by 0 bases, leaving 11 bases between them. In germline, CDR1 is SGHTA, CDR2 FQGTGA. The CDR3 extends over 15 amino acids. CDR3: CASSLAGISYNEQFF. In DNA, the CDR3 is TGTGCCAGCAGCCTTGCGGGGATCTCCTACAATGAGCAGTTCTTC.

This chain links TRBV3-1 (or the pseudogene TRBV3-2) with TRBJ1-1; the D gene is possibly TRBD1 (6 bases). V shed 4 bases and J shed 6 bases, with 24 bases lying between them. The CDR3 is made up of 17 amino acids. Germline V CDR1 and CDR2: LGHDT, YNNKEL (reference sequence). CDR3 in DNA: TGTGCCAGCAGCCGCCGGTTAGGTATGCAGGGGCAGGCTGAAGCTTTCTTT. Its protein is CASSRRLGMQGQAEAFF.

This chain uses TRBV6-5 with TRBJ1-5, with D hard to call. The CDR3 consists of 12 residues. The ends were cut back, 7 bases at V and 1 base at J, with 5 bases in the middle. Germline loops: CDR1 MNHEY, CDR2 SVGAGI. CDR3 DNA sequence: TGTGCCAGCACGGCGAGCAATCAGCCCCAGCATTTT. Its translation is CASTASNQPQHF.

This clone was counted a few times. At one end, the junction sequence differs from germline, possibly due to a read error. This chain uses TRBV7-2 with TRBJ1-1, with 7 bases identical to TRBD1. The germline CDR1 and CDR2 sequences are SGHTA and FQGNSA. This CDR3 is built from 15 residues. The CDR3 loop is CASSPRTGMNTEAFF. CDR3 sequence (DNA): TGTGCCAGCAGCCCCCGGACAGGAATGAATACTGAAGCTTTCTTT. Using reference TRBV7-2 and TRBJ1-1 for the parts outside the CDR3, the full variable domain is GAGVSQSPSNKVTEKGKDVELRCDPISGHTALYWYRQSLGQGLEFLIYFQGNSAPDKSGLPSDRFSAERTGGSVSTLTIQRTQQEDSAVYLCASSPRTGMNTEAFFGQGTRLTVV.

This clone was recorded a few times. The chain recombines TRBV15 with TRBJ2-7; D may be TRBD1 (5 bases). V dropped 0 bases and J dropped 2 bases, with 11 bases sitting between them. The CDR3 extends over 15 amino acids. Germline lookup yields CDR1 LNHNV and CDR2 YYDKDF (reference sequence). The CDR3 DNA reads TGTGCCACCAGCAGAGATAGGCAGGGAACCTACGAGCAGTACTTC. It is translated as CATSRDRQGTYEQYF.